This T cell receptor beta chain appears in the sequencing data of a study of response to subunit inactivated influenza vaccine. Germline V gene lookup returns CDR1 DFQATT and CDR2 SNEGSKA (reference sequence). V was pared by 5 bases and J by 2 bases, with 5 bases of the junction left unmatched. The CDR3 is 14 residues long. TCRdb passed the RT-PCR reads through MiXCR, listing each CDR3 protein once. The sample lists about 780,000 distinct CDR3 sequences, 18% occurring once. This receptor was taken from a man between 50 and 59 years old who received an inactivated influenza vaccine. The rearrangement uses TRBV20-1 and TRBJ1-3; 8 bases match TRBD1. Sequencing used PBMCs from blood, obtained about 5 days after vaccination. DNA for the CDR3: TGCAGTGCTGGAAAGACAGGGGCTGGAAACACCATATATTTT. As protein: CSAGKTGAGNTIYF.